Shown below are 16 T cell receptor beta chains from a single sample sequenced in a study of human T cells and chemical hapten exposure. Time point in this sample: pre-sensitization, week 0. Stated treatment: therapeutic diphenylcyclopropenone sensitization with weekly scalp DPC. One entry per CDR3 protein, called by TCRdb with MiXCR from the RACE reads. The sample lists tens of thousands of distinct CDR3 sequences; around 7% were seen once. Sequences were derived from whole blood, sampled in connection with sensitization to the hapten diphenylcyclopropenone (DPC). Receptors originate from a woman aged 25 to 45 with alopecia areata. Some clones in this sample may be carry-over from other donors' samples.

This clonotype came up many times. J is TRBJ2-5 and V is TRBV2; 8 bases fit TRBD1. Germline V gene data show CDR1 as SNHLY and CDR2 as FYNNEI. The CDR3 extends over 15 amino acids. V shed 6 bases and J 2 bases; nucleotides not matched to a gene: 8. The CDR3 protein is CASSLGQGKQETQYF. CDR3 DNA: TGTGCCAGCAGCCTAGGACAGGGAAAACAAGAGACCCAGTACTTC. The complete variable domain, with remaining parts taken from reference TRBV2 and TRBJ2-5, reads EPEVTQTPSHQVTQMGQEVILRCVPISNHLYFYWYRQILGQKVEFLVSFYNNEISEKSEIFDDQFSVERPDGSNFTLKIRSTKLEDSAMYFCASSLGQGKQETQYFGPGTRLLVL.

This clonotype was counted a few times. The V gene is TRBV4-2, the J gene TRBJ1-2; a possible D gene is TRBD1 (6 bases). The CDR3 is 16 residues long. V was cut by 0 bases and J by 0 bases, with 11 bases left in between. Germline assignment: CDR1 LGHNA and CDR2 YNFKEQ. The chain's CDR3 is CASSQDPGAANYGYTF. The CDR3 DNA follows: TGTGCCAGCAGCCAAGATCCAGGGGCAGCTAACTATGGCTACACCTTC.

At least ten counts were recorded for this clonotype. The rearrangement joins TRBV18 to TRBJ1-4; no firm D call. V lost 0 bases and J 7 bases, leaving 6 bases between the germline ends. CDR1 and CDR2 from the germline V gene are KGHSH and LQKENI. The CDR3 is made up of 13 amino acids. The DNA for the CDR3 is TGTGCCAGCTCACCACCGACGGTTGAAAAACTGTTTTTT. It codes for CASSPPTVEKLFF.

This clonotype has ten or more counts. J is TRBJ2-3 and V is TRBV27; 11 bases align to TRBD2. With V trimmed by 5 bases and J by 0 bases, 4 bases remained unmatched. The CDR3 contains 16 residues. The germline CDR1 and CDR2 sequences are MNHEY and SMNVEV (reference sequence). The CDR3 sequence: CASSPRTSGSTDTQYF. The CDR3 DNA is TGTGCCAGCAGTCCGCGGACTAGCGGGAGCACAGATACGCAGTATTTT.

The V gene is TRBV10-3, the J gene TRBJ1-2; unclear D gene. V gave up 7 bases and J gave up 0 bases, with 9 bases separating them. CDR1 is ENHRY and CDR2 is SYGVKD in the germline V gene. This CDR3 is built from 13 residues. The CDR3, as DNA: TGTGCCATCAAGCCGGATTCTAACTATGGCTACACCTTC. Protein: CAIKPDSNYGYTF.

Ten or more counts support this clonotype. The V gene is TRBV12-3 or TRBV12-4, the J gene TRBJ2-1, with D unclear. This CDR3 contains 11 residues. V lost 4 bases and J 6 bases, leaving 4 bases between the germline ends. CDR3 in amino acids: CASSSTNEQFF. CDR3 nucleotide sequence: TGTGCCAGCAGTTCAACCAATGAGCAGTTCTTC.

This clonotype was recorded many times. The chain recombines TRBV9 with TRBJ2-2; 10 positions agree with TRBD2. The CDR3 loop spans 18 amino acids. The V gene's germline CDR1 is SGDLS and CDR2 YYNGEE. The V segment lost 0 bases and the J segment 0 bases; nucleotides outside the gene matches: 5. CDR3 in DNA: TGTGCCAGCAGCGTAGCTAGCGGGGGCACTTCGAACACCGGGGAGCTGTTTTTT. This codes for CASSVASGGTSNTGELFF.

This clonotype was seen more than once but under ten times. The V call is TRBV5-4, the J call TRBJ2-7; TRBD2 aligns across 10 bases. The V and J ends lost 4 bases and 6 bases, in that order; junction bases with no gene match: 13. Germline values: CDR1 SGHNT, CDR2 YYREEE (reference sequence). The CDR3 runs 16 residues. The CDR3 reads CASSHPLAGGRGEQYF. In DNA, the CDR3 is TGTGCCAGCAGCCATCCCTTAGCGGGGGGTAGAGGCGAGCAGTACTTC.

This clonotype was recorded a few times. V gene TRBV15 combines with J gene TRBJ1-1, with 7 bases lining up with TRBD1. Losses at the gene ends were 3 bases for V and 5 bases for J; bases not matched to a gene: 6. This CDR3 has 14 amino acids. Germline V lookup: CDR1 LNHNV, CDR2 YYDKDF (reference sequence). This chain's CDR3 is CATSSLTGRTEAFF. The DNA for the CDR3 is TGTGCCACCAGCAGTCTGACAGGGAGGACTGAAGCTTTCTTT.

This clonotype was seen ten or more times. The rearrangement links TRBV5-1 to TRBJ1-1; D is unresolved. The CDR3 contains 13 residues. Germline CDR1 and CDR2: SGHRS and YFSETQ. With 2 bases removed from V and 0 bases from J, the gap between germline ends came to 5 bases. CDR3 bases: TGCGCCAGCAGCTTTAGCATGAACACTGAAGCTTTCTTT. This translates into CASSFSMNTEAFF.

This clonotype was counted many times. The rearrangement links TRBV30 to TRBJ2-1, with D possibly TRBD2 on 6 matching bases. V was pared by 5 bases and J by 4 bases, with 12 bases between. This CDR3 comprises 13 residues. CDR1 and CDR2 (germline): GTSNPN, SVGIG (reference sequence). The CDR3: CAWANGGYNEQFF. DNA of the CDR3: TGTGCCTGGGCGAACGGAGGGTACAATGAGCAGTTCTTC.

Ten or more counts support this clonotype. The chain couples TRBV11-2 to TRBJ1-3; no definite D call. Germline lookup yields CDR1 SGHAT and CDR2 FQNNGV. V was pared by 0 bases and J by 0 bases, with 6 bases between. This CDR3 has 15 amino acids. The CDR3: CASSLERSSGNTIYF. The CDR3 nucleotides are TGTGCCAGCAGCTTAGAACGGAGCTCTGGAAACACCATATATTTT.

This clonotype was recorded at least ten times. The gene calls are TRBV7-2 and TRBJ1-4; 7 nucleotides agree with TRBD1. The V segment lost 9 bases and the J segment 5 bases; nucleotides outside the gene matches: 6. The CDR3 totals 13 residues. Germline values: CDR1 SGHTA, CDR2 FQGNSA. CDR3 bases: TGTGCCAGTAGGACAGGATGGAATGAAAAACTGTTTTTT. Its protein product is CASRTGWNEKLFF.

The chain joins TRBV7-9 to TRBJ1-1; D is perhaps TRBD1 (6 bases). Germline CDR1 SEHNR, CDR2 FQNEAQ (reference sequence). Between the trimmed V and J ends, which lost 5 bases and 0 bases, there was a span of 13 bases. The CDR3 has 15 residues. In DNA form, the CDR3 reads TGTGCCAGCAGCGCTCAGGACAGATTGAACACTGAAGCTTTCTTT. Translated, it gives CASSAQDRLNTEAFF.

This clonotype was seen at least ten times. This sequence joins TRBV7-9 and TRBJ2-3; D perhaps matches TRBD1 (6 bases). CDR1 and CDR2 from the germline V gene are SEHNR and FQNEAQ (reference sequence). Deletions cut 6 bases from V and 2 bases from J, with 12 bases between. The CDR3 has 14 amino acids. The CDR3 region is CASSYDRNTDTQYF. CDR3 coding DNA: TGTGCCAGCAGTTACGACAGGAACACAGATACGCAGTATTTT.

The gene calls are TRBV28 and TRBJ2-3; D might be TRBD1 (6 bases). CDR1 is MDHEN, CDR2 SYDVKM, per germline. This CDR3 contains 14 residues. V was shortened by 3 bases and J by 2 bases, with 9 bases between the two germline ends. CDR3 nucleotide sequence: TGTGCCAGCAGTTTGGGACAAAACACAGATACGCAGTATTTT. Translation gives CASSLGQNTDTQYF.